The 16 T cell receptor beta chains below all came from one sample that was sequenced in a study of control samples from healthy donors and cancer patients. The protocol was immunoSEQ multiplex PCR, while the TCRdb copy is restricted to in-frame clones and leaves out a portion. The profile shows around 80,000 clones, about 95% of them singletons. The sequenced sample consisted of blood. The receptor set was obtained from a woman aged 25 to 39 in good health.

This rearrangement joins TRBV12-3 or TRBV12-4 to TRBJ2-7; TRBD1 aligns across 7 bases. J lost 2 bases, V lost 11 bases, and 3 bases had no gene match. The CDR3 runs to 11 residues. As DNA, the CDR3 is TGTGCCGAGACAGGGACCTACGAGCAGTACTTC. Translating it yields CAETGTYEQYF.

The chain is built from TRBV20-1 and TRBJ1-4, with a possible D match to TRBD1 (5 bases). Germline loops: CDR1 DFQATT, CDR2 SNEGSKA (reference sequence). This CDR3 comprises 12 residues. V dropped 6 bases and J dropped 9 bases, with 14 bases sitting between them. CDR3 loop: CSASPQGKKLFF. DNA for the CDR3: TGCAGTGCGAGTCCCCAGGGCAAAAAACTGTTTTTT.

The J gene is TRBJ1-1, the V gene TRBV6-2 or TRBV6-3, with D tentatively TRBD1 (6 bases). The CDR3 covers 14 residues. Germline V gene lookup returns CDR1 MNHEY and CDR2 SVGEGT. V shed 1 base and J shed 4 bases, with 10 bases lying between them. The CDR3 loop reads CASSYLGAGTEAFF. CDR3 DNA: TGTGCCAGCAGTTACTTGGGGGCTGGCACTGAAGCTTTCTTT.

This rearrangement joins TRBV2 to TRBJ1-4, with D possibly being TRBD1 (6 bases). Per germline, CDR1 SNHLY and CDR2 FYNNEI. Trimming shortened V by 6 bases and J by 1 base, and 6 bases separated the two germline ends. This CDR3 has 13 residues. DNA for the CDR3: TGTGCCAGCAGACAGGGAACTAATGAAAAACTGTTTTTT. This sequence encodes CASRQGTNEKLFF.

CDR3 residues: CASSQEGGSYNSPLHF. DNA of the CDR3: TGCGCCAGCAGCCAAGAAGGTGGCTCCTATAATTCACCCCTCCACTTT. The chain joins TRBV4-1 to TRBJ1-6; D is ambiguous. Germline CDR1 and CDR2: MGHRA and YSYEKL. The CDR3 runs to 16 residues. V was cut by 0 bases and J by 0 bases, with 6 bases left in between.

The V call is TRBV14, the J call TRBJ2-2; TRBD2 matches at 14 bases. With 7 bases clipped from V and 2 bases from J, the junction kept 6 bases outside the gene matches. CDR1 SGHDN and CDR2 FVKESK come from the germline V gene. The CDR3 is 17 residues long. This CDR3 reads CASKPGLAGGNTGELFF. For the CDR3, the DNA is TGTGCCAGCAAACCCGGACTAGCGGGGGGTAACACCGGGGAGCTGTTTTTT.

This clone was found once. The J gene is TRBJ2-4, the V gene TRBV19; 7 nucleotides match TRBD2. CDR1 and CDR2 from the germline V gene are LNHDA and SQIVND (reference sequence). V was clipped by 5 bases and J by 0 bases; unmatched bases: 7. The CDR3 covers 16 residues. The CDR3 loop reads CASSSSGAIAKNIQYF. The CDR3 DNA is TGTGCCAGTAGTTCAAGCGGGGCCATAGCCAAAAACATTCAGTACTTC.

This clone occurred once. This chain uses TRBV7-6 with TRBJ1-3; 9 bases agree with TRBD1. Trimming at V came to 4 bases and at J to 4 bases, leaving 11 bases not matched to a gene. CDR1 is SGHVS and CDR2 is FNYEAQ in the germline V gene. The CDR3 sequence is 17 residues long. The CDR3 DNA reads as TGTGCCAGCAGCTACACGGCCATGACAGGGGGAGGAAACACCATATATTTT. Translated, it gives CASSYTAMTGGGNTIYF.

The genes are TRBV6-5 and TRBJ1-2; possibly TRBD1 for D (5 bases). This CDR3 has 13 amino acids. Between the trimmed V and J ends, which lost 7 bases and 2 bases, there was a span of 11 bases. CDR1 is MNHEY and CDR2 is SVGAGI in the germline V gene. The CDR3 loop reads CASTGGGNYGYTF. The CDR3 nucleotides read TGTGCCAGCACGGGGGGAGGCAACTATGGCTACACCTTC.

The chain recombines TRBV18 with TRBJ1-1; 7 nucleotides match TRBD1. The CDR3 consists of 16 residues. The ends lost 3 bases at V and 5 bases at J; junction bases unmatched: 12. CDR1 KGHSH and CDR2 LQKENI come from the germline V gene. For the CDR3, the DNA is TGTGCCAGCTCACCGGGTCTTACTATCAGGGGGACTGAAGCTTTCTTT. Amino acid sequence: CASSPGLTIRGTEAFF. Complete variable domain (other parts from reference TRBV18 and TRBJ1-1): NAGVMQNPRHLVRRRGQEARLRCSPMKGHSHVYWYRQLPEEGLKFMVYLQKENIIDESGMPKERFSAEFPKEGPSILRIQQVVRGDSAAYFCASSPGLTIRGTEAFFGQGTRLTVV.

The chain employs TRBV28 and TRBJ2-4, with 9 positions matching TRBD2. Germline CDR1 MDHEN, CDR2 SYDVKM. This CDR3 spans 16 amino acids. The ends lost 2 bases at V and 4 bases at J; junction bases unmatched: 6. In DNA, the CDR3 is TGTGCCAGCAGTTTACTTAGCGGGGGTTCAAAAAACATTCAGTACTTC. Amino acid sequence: CASSLLSGGSKNIQYF.

V usage is TRBV12-5 and J usage is TRBJ1-5; the D gene is possibly TRBD1 (6 bases). V was trimmed by 6 bases and J by 5 bases, leaving 14 bases between them. In germline, CDR1 is LGHNT, CDR2 FRNRAP. The CDR3 spans 14 residues. This chain's CDR3 is CASGAQGRDQPQHF. CDR3 DNA: TGTGCTAGTGGGGCACAGGGTAGAGATCAGCCCCAGCATTTT.

The rearrangement links TRBV5-1 to TRBJ1-2, with D perhaps TRBD1 (5 bases). The CDR3 has 14 residues. CDR1 and CDR2 from the germline V gene are SGHRS and YFSETQ. Between the trimmed V and J ends, which lost 1 base and 8 bases, there was a span of 15 bases. The CDR3 DNA reads as TGCGCCAGCAGCTTGTTATCCGGGGGAGAAGGCTACACCTTC. Its translation is CASSLLSGGEGYTF.

The chain combines TRBV7-9 with TRBJ2-3, with 10 bases lining up with TRBD2. V trimming: 2 bases; J trimming: 1 base; junction bases outside the gene matches: 6. CDR3 length: 17 residues. CDR1 and CDR2 from the germline V gene are SEHNR and FQNEAQ (reference sequence). CDR3 sequence reads: CASSLKSSGGRTDTQYF. The DNA for the CDR3 is TGTGCCAGCAGCTTAAAATCTAGCGGGGGACGCACAGATACGCAGTATTTT.

This rearrangement joins TRBV7-3 to TRBJ2-2; 10 bases align to TRBD2. Germline V CDR1 and CDR2: SGHTA, FQGTGA. This CDR3 has 16 amino acids. With V trimmed by 5 bases and J by 5 bases, 8 bases remained unmatched. The CDR3 reads CASSLVSGGATGELFF. In DNA form, the CDR3 reads TGTGCCAGCAGCCTCGTCAGCGGGGGGGCGACCGGGGAGCTGTTTTTT.

The chain employs TRBV30 and TRBJ1-1; 8 bases map to TRBD1. CDR3 length equals 15 residues. Per the germline V gene, CDR1 is GTSNPN and CDR2 is SVGIG (reference sequence). Unmatched junction bases numbered 10, after V lost 2 bases and J lost 5 bases. The DNA of the CDR3 is TGTGCCTGGAGTTGGCAGGGGGCGAAAGAGACTGAAGCTTTCTTT. This codes for CAWSWQGAKETEAFF.